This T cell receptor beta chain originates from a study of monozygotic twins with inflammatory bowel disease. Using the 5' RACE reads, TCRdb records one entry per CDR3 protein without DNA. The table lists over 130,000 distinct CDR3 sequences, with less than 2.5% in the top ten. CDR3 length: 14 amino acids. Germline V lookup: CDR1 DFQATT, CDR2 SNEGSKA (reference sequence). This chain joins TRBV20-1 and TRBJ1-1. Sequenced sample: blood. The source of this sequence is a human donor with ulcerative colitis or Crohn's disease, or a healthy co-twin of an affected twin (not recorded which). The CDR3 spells CSAVEGDYPPEAFF.